Here is one T cell receptor (beta chain) with its context. This clonotype showed up just a few times. No cognate antigen has been identified for it. Qualities for individual bases were not recorded, and no much larger clone is one base off. This record comes from a study of T cells in Graves' hyperthyroidism and ophthalmopathy (dated by TCRdb to about 2019). Regarding the complete study: Peripheral blood was sampled at the time of initial diagnosis, prior to any treatment. To identify distinguishing TCR V-J signatures, a discovery cohort of around 98 patients was used, comprising fewer than 45 with Graves' ophthalmopathy and some 60 with stable Graves' hyperthyroidism. Prospective prediction of ophthalmopathy was tested in an independent validation cohort consisting of some 18 hyperthyroidism patients and more than 15 patients who later progressed to ophthalmopathy. The 85 to 100 discovery patients were randomly split 7:3 into training and test sets. In addition, the study compared T-cell repertoires in thyroid tissue and in blood from roughly six Graves' hyperthyroidism patients. After sampling, hyperthyroidism patients received methimazole starting at 30 mg daily, and ophthalmopathy patients received high-dose intravenous methylprednisolone. The paper describes TCR Vbeta CDR3 sequencing of about 140 peripheral blood samples, made up of roughly 40 ophthalmopathy patients, around 78 hyperthyroidism patients and roughly 17 progressor patients. Beyond this particular receptor, the publication reports: In validation, the model predicted progression to ophthalmopathy with approximately 71% sensitivity and approximately 78% specificity, a median of 6.5 months before onset. A model built on a 13 V-J signature distinguished ophthalmopathy from stable hyperthyroidism, reaching 87.88% sensitivity and 81.08% specificity in cross-validation and 80%/75% in testing. Most expanded thyroid clonotypes (frequency above 0.001) were also detected in blood, suggesting blood repertoires may reflect thyroid immune responses. No statistical method was used to fix the sample size in advance, and group allocation was not hidden from the investigators.

The cysteine opens and the phenylalanine closes a CDR3 of 16 amino acids. The only DNA kept is the CDR3, 48 bases in frame from the first base. As encoded in the germline V gene, CDR1 is SGHTS while CDR2 is YDEGEE. The germline ends are 15 bases apart after V is trimmed by 2 bases and J by 2 bases. The hyperthyroidism patients were between 18 and 65 years old and newly diagnosed, with a disease duration of less than 2 months. Exclusion was applied to patients with uncontrolled infections, other autoimmune diseases, pregnancy or lactation. Diagnoses were established on the basis of clinical symptoms, serum thyroxine and TRAb, thyroid ultrasound, and orbital computed tomography. For progressor patients, blood was drawn at the first diagnosis of hyperthyroidism, before any ophthalmopathy symptoms had appeared. PBMCs were isolated from 7.5 to 10 ml of fresh peripheral blood by Ficoll-Paque density gradient centrifugation. Progressor patients were first diagnosed with Graves' hyperthyroidism and then developed ophthalmopathy during follow-up. Total RNA was extracted using Trizol reagent, and RNA quality was assessed on an Agilent 2100 Bioanalyzer.

The TCR beta CDR3 regions were amplified from RNA transcripts. The TCR CDR3 was subjected to a first round of RT-PCR using the HTBI primer set and the Qiagen OneStep RT-PCR kit. A second multiplex PCR round built the libraries, followed by size selection and purification. Sequencing of the libraries was done on an Illumina HiSeq2000 using paired-end 100 bp reads. In the paper's pipeline: SOAPnuke was used to process the raw data, with reads discarded if the reads contained adapters or uncalled bases, had a mean Phred below 15, or lacked an exact constant-primer or identifier match. High-quality paired reads were merged with COPE v1.2.5, and unique nucleotide sequences were defined as clonotypes. MiTCR v1.1 was used to align the clonotypes against IMGT TRBV, TRBD and TRBJ reference segments. The analysis was restricted to V-J combinations with a frequency above 0.0001, which together covered about 99% of the repertoires. A TCS score was defined as the ratio between F50 (clonal expansion) and ExV (chaos), using BLOSUM62-based TCRdist between CDR3 peptides within each V-J. Welch's t-statistics and random forest reduced just over 500 V-J features to roughly 13, which were used in a naive Bayes classifier (R e1071). TCRdb reprocessed the public reads (quality trimming at Q25 with fastp, clone calling with MiXCR) and kept in-frame beta chains. Every distinct CDR3 protein forms one entry, paired with its most common genes and DNA. TCRdb assigned the V and J calls; the authors' analysis was not used. This sample comprises around 290,000 distinct CDR3 sequences, more than 10% of them detected only once. The ten largest clonotypes hold 7.8% of the sample.

The V and J genes are TRBV5-8 and TRBJ2-3; the D region possibly corresponds to TRBD2 (6 bases align). This clonotype was obtained from a woman aged 30 to 39 with Graves' hyperthyroidism that later progressed to Graves' ophthalmopathy. Sequenced sample: blood. The CDR3 reads CASSLLAGVVTDTQYF. The DNA sequence is as follows: TGTGCCAGCAGCTTACTAGCCGGAGTAGTCACAGATACGCAGTATTTT.